This paragraph covers one T cell receptor (beta chain) sequence. Its antigen remains unknown. The entry originates in a study of cytomegalovirus exposure and HLA in healthy donors. Whole-study results and caveats: Later, an analysis showed that TCR beta chains associated with HLA were more clonally expanded than others that were equally common. Links to common viral pathogens appeared, in a later analysis, for several of the most significant clusters. A later analysis associated 15,000 to 20,000 TCR beta sequences with HLA alleles at a 0.05 false discovery rate. Across donors, most TCRs were seen rarely, yet some public ones were widespread.

V lost 5 bases and J lost 0, with 8 bases in between. This CDR3 has 14 residues. Germline CDR1 reads SEHNR; CDR2 reads FQNEAQ (reference sequence). PCR used 60 Vbeta primers and 13 Jbeta primers. Produced via immunoSEQ multiplex PCR; TCRdb's table is partial and in-frame only. The table shows about 150,000 clones, with about four fifths occurring only once. The material sequenced was PBMCs. V and J are TRBV7-9 and TRBJ1-3; no definite D call. The receptor was derived from a human donor in good health. The CDR3 loop is CASSDRVSGNTIYF. The DNA of the CDR3 is TGTGCCAGCAGCGACCGGGTCTCTGGAAACACCATATATTTT.